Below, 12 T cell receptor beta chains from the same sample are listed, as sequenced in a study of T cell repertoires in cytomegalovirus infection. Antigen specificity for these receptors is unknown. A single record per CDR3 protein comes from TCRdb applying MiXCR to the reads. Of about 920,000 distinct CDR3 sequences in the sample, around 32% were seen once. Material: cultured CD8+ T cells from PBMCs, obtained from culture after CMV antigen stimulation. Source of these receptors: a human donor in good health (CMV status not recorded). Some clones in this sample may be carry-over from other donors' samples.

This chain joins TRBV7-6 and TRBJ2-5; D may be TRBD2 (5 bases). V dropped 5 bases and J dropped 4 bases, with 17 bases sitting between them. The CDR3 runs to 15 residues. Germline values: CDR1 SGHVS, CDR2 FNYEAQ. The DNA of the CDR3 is TGTGCCAGCAGCCCTCGTTGGAGCGCGGGAGAGACCCAGTACTTC. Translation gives CASSPRWSAGETQYF.

In nucleotides, the CDR3 is TGTGCCAGCAGTGGGTTGGGTTCCTACAATGAGCAGTTCTTC. Translating it yields CASSGLGSYNEQFF. This rearrangement joins TRBV6-1 to TRBJ2-1; D is ambiguous. V shed 4 bases and J shed 1 base, with 8 bases lying between them. The CDR3 consists of 14 residues. CDR1 and CDR2 (germline): MNHNS, SASEGT.

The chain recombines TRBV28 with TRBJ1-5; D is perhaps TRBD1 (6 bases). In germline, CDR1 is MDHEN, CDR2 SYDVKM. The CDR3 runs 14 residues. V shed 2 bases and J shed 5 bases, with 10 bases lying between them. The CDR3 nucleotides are TGTGCCAGCAGTTTAAGGGGGGTCTATCAGCCCCAGCATTTT. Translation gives CASSLRGVYQPQHF.

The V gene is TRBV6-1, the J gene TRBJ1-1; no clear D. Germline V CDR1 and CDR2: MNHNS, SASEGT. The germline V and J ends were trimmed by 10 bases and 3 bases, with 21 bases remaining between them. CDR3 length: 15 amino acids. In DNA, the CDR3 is TGTGCCAACAGCCCCTTTTACGGCGGGGACACTGAAGCTTTCTTT. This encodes CANSPFYGGDTEAFF.

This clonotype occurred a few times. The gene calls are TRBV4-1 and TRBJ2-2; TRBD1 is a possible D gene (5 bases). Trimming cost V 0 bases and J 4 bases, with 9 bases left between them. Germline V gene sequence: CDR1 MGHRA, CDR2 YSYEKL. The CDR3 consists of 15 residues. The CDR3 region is CASSQEPTGTGELFF. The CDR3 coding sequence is TGCGCCAGCAGCCAAGAACCTACAGGCACCGGGGAGCTGTTTTTT.

CDR3 residues: CSARKGWTPKSGTTDTQYF. The CDR3 nucleotides read TGCAGTGCTAGAAAGGGGTGGACACCCAAAAGTGGAACAACAGATACGCAGTATTTT. J is TRBJ2-3 and V is TRBV20-1, with D tentatively TRBD1 (5 bases). The CDR3 runs 19 residues. V lost 2 bases to trimming and J lost 3 bases, with 27 bases between them. From germline, CDR1 is DFQATT and CDR2 SNEGSKA (reference sequence).

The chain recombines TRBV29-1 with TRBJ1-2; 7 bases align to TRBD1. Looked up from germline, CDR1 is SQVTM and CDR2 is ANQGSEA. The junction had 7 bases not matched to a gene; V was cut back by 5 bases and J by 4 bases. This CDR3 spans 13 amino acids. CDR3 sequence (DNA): TGCAGCGTTTGGCAGACAGGGTTCTATGGCTACACCTTC. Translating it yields CSVWQTGFYGYTF.

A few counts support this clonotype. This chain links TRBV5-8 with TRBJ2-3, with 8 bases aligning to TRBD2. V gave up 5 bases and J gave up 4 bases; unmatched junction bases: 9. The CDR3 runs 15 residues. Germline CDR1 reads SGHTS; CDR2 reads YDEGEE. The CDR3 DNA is TGTGCCAGCAGGAGAGCGGGGGAAGGAGCAGATACGCAGTATTTT. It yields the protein CASRRAGEGADTQYF.

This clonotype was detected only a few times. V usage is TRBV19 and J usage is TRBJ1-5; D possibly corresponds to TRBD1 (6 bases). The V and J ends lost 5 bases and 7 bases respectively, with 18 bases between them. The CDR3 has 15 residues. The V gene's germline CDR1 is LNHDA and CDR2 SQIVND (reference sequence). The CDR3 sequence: CASSWTVNPRQPQHF. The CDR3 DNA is TGTGCCAGTAGTTGGACAGTAAACCCCAGGCAGCCCCAGCATTTT.

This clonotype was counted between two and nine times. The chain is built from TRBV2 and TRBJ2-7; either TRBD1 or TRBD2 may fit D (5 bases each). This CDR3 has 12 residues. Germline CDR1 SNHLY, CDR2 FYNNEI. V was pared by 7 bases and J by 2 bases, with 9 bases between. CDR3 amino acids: CASTGTPYEQYF. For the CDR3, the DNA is TGTGCCAGCACCGGGACGCCCTACGAGCAGTACTTC.

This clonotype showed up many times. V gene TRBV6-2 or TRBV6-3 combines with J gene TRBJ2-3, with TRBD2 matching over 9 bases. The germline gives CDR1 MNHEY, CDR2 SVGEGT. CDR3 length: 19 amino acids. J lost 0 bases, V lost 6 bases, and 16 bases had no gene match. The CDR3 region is CASSLAVAGDPASTDTQYF. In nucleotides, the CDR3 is TGTGCCAGCAGCCTTGCGGTAGCGGGGGACCCCGCCAGCACAGATACGCAGTATTTT.

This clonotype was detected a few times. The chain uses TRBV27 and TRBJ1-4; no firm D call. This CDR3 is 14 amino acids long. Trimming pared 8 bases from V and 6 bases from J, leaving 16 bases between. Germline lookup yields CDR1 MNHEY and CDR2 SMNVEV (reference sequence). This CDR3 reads CASSLWEKDEKLFF. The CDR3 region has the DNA TGTGCCAGCTCCTTATGGGAGAAGGATGAAAAACTGTTTTTT.